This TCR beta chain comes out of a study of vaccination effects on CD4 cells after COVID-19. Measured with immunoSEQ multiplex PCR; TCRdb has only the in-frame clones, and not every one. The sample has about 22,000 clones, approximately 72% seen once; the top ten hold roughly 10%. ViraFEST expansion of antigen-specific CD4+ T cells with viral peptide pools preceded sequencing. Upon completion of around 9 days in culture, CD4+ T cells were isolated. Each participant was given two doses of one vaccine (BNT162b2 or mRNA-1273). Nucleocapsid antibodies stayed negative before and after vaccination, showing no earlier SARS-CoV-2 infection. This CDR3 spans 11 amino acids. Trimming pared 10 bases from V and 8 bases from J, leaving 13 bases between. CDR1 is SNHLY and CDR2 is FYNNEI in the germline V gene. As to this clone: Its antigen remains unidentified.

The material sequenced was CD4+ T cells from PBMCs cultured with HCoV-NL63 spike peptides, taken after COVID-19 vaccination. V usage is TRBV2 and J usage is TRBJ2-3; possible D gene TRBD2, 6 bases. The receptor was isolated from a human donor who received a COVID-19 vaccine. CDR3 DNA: TGTGCCACCGCCGAGGAGGGTACGCAGTATTTT. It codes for CATAEEGTQYF.